This T cell receptor (beta chain) was identified during a study of T cell responses to AZD1222 COVID-19 vaccine. Whole-study context: Pooled samples include second doses given at about 4 or 12 weeks.

Germline values: CDR1 GTSNPN, CDR2 SVGIG (reference sequence). Trimming shortened V by 5 bases and J by 4 bases, and 14 bases separated the two germline ends. The CDR3 length is 13 residues. The count of this clone is one. TCRdb's table, derived via immunoSEQ multiplex PCR, lists solely in-frame clones and lacks some. The sample contains about 140,000 clones, approximately 89% of which appear only once. The TCR sequence derives from an adult in good health. Here the sequenced sample was peripheral blood, taken on day 0 of AZD1222 vaccination. V and J are TRBV30 and TRBJ1-1; D unresolved. The CDR3 spells CAWAPKGRTEAFF. The CDR3 nucleotides read TGTGCCTGGGCTCCAAAAGGACGCACTGAAGCTTTCTTT.